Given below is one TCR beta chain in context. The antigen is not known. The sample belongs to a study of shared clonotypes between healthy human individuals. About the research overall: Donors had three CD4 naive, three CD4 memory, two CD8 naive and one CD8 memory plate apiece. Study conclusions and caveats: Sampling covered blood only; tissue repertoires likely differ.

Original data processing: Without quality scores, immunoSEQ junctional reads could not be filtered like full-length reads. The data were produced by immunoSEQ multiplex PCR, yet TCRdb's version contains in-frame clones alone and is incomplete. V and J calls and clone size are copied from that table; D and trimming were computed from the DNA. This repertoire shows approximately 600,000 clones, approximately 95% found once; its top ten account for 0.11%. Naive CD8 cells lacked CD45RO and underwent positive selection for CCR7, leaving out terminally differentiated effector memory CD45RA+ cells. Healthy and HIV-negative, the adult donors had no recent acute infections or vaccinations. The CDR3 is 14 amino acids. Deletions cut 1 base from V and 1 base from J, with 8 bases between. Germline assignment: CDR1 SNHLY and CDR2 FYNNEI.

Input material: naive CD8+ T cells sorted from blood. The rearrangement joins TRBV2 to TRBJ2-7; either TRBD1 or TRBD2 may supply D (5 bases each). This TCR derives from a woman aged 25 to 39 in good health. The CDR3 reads CASSEGDPSYEQYF. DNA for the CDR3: TGTGCCAGCAGTGAAGGGGACCCTTCCTACGAGCAGTACTTC.